This paragraph reports one TCR beta chain. These data are taken from a study of blood T cell repertoires in COVID-19. V was pared by 0 bases and J by 4 bases, with 9 bases of the junction left unmatched. The CDR3 has 17 residues. Germline V lookup: CDR1 LGHNA, CDR2 YSLEER. TCRdb's table, derived via immunoSEQ multiplex PCR, lists solely in-frame clones and lacks some. The data hold over 150,000 clones, with 85% to 90% observed a single time. Material for sequencing was peripheral blood. V is TRBV4-3 and J is TRBJ1-1; the match to TRBD1 covers 9 bases. The TCR originated in a woman aged 18-29 years who had recovered from COVID-19. The DNA for the CDR3 is TGCGCCAGCAGCCAAGATGAGACAGGGGGGAGTGCCACTGAAGCTTTCTTT. It specifies CASSQDETGGSATEAFF.